This T cell receptor beta chain is from a study of blood T cell repertoires in COVID-19. Background on the study: T cells, B-cell-depleted T cells, or PBMCs supplied cDNA or gDNA.

As handled by the study authors: Amplification of reference gene primers was used by the study to estimate nucleated cell counts. Measured with immunoSEQ multiplex PCR; TCRdb has only the in-frame clones, and not every one. Clone size and the V and J calls come from that table; the DNA yielded D and trimming. This table holds under 300,000 clones, about 85% found once. Sample: peripheral blood. This receptor was identified in a woman between 55 and 75 years old with active or convalescent COVID-19.

CDR3 DNA: TGTGCCATCAGTGAAGGGCTAGCGGGAGGGAGATCCGAGACCCAGTACTTC. Its translation is CAISEGLAGGRSETQYF. The chain employs TRBV10-3 and TRBJ2-5; TRBD2 matches at 12 bases. CDR3 length: 17 residues. Germline loops: CDR1 ENHRY, CDR2 SYGVKD. The trim removed 3 bases at V and 5 bases at J, leaving 10 bases unmatched.